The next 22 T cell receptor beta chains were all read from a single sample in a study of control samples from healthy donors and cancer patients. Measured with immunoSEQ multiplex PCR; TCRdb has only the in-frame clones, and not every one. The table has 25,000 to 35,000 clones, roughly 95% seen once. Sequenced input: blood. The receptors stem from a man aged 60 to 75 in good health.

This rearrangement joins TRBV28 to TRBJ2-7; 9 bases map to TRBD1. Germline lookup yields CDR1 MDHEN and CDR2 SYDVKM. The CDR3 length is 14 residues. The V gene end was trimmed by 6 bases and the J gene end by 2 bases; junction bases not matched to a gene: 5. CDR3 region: CASRFGDRAYEQYF. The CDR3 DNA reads TGTGCCAGCAGATTCGGGGACAGGGCCTACGAGCAGTACTTC.

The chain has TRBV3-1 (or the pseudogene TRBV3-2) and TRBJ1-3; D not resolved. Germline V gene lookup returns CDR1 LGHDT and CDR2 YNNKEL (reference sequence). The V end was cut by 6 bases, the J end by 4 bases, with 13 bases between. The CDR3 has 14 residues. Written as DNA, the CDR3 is TGTGCCAGCAGAAATAGTTACCGAGGAAACACCATATATTTT. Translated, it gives CASRNSYRGNTIYF.

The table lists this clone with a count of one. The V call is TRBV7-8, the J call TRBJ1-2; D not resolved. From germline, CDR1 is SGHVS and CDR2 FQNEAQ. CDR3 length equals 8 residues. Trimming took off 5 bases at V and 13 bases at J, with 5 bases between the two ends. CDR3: CASSLTTF. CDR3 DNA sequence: TGTGCCAGCAGCCTTACCACCTTC.

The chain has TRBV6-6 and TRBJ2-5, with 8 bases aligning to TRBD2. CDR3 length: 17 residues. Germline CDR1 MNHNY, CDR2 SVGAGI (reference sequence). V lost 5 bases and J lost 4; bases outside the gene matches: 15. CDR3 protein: CASSHTPGLVVVETQYF. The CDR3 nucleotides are TGTGCCAGCAGTCACACCCCGGGACTAGTAGTCGTAGAGACCCAGTACTTC.

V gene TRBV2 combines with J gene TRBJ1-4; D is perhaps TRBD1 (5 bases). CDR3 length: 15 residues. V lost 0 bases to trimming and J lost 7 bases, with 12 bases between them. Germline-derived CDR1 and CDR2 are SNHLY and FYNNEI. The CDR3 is CASSEAQVRVEKLFF. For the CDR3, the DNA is TGTGCCAGCAGTGAAGCGCAAGTCAGGGTTGAAAAACTGTTTTTT.

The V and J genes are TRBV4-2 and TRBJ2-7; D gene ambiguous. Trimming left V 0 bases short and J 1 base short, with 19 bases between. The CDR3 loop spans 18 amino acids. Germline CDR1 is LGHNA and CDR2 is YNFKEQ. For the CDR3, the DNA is TGTGCCAGCAGCCAAGATTACACAAAGGGCCTCCTTTCCTACGAGCAGTACTTC. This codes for CASSQDYTKGLLSYEQYF.

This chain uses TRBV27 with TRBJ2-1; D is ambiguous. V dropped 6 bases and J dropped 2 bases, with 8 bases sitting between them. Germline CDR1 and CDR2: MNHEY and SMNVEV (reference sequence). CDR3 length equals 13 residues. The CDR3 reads CASSPSTYNEQFF. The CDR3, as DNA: TGTGCCAGCAGCCCAAGCACCTACAATGAGCAGTTCTTC.

CDR3 in amino acids: CASSKDTDTQYF. CDR3 in DNA: TGTGCCAGCAGCAAAGACACAGATACGCAGTATTTT. The chain joins TRBV11-3 to TRBJ2-3, with D hard to call. CDR3 length equals 12 residues. Germline loops: CDR1 SGHNT, CDR2 YENEEA. V lost 5 bases and J lost 2, with 5 bases in between.

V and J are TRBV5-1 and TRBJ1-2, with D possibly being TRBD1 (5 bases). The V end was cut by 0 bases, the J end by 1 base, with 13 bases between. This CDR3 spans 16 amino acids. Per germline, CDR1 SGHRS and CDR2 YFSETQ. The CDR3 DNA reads TGCGCCAGCAGCTTGGACGCGACAGCCCTTAACTATGGCTACACCTTC. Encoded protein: CASSLDATALNYGYTF. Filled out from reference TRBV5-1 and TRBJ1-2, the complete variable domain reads KAGVTQTPRYLIKTRGQQVTLSCSPISGHRSVSWYQQTPGQGLQFLFEYFSETQRNKGNFPGRFSGRQFSNSRSEMNVSTLELGDSALYLCASSLDATALNYGYTFGSGTRLTVV.

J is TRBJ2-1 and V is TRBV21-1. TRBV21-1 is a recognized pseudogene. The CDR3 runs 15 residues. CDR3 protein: CASSRWTDSYNEQFF. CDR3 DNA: TGTGCCAGCAGCCGATGGACGGACTCCTACAATGAGCAGTTCTTC.

This chain's CDR3 is CASSGLMTGSGNTIYF. Written as DNA, the CDR3 is TGTGCCAGCAGCGGGCTCATGACAGGATCCGGAAACACCATATATTTT. The chain carries TRBV7-2 and TRBJ1-3, with D tentatively TRBD1 (6 bases). V lost 5 bases and J lost 4, with 18 bases in between. This CDR3 contains 16 residues. Per germline, CDR1 SGHTA and CDR2 FQGNSA.

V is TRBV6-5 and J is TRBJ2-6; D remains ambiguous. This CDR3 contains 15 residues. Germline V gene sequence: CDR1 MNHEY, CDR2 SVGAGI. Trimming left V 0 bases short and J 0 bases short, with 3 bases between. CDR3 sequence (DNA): TGTGCCAGCAGTTACTCGATCTCTGGGGCCAACGTCCTGACTTTC. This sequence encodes CASSYSISGANVLTF.

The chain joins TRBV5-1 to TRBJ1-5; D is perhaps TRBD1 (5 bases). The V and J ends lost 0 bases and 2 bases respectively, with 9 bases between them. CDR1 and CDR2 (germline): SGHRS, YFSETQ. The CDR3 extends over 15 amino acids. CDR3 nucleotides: TGCGCCAGCAGCTTGGATGGAGGGGGCAATCAGCCCCAGCATTTT. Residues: CASSLDGGGNQPQHF.

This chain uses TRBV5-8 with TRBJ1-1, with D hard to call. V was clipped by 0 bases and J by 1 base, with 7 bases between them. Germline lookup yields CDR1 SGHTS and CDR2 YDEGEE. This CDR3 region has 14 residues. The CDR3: CASSLGGWNTEAFF. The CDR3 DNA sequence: TGTGCCAGCAGCTTGGGGGGTTGGAACACTGAAGCTTTCTTT.

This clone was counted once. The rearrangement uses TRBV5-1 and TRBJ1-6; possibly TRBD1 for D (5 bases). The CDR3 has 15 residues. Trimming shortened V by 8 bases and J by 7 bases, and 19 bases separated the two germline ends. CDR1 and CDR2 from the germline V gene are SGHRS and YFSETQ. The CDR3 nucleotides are TGCGCCAGGATGATAAGGGGACGGGCGAATTCACCCCTCCACTTT. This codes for CARMIRGRANSPLHF.

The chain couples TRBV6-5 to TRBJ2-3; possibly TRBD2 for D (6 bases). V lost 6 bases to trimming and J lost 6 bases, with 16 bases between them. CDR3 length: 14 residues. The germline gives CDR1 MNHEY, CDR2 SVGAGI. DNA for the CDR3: TGTGCCAGCAGGTTAATCCGGGACTTTGATACGCAGTATTTT. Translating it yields CASRLIRDFDTQYF.

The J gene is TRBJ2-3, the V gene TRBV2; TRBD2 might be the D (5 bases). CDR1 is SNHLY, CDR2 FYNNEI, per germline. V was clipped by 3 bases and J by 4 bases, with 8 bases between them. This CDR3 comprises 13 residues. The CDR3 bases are TGTGCCAGCAGTGAGGCCGGGGCAGATACGCAGTATTTT. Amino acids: CASSEAGADTQYF.

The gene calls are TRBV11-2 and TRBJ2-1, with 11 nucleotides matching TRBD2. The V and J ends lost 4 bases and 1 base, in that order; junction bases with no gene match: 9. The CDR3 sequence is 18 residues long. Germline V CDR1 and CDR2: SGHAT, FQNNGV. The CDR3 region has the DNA TGTGCCAGCAGCTCCTTAGCGGGGGGGCTTAAGTCCTACAATGAGCAGTTCTTC. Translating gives CASSSLAGGLKSYNEQFF.

CDR3 loop: CASSNSGWRDTGELFF. The CDR3 bases are TGTGCCAGTAGTAATTCAGGTTGGAGGGACACCGGGGAGCTGTTTTTT. The rearrangement joins TRBV19 to TRBJ2-2; D is perhaps TRBD2 (6 bases). The germline V gene has CDR1 LNHDA and CDR2 SQIVND (reference sequence). The length of the CDR3 is 16 residues. With 4 bases removed from V and 3 bases from J, the gap between germline ends came to 15 bases.

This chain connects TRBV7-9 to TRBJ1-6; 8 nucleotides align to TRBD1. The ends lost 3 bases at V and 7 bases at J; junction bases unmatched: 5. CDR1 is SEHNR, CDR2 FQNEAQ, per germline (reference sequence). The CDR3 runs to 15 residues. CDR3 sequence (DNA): TGTGCCAGCAGCTTTGCCGACAGGGGAAATTCACCCCTCCACTTT. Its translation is CASSFADRGNSPLHF.

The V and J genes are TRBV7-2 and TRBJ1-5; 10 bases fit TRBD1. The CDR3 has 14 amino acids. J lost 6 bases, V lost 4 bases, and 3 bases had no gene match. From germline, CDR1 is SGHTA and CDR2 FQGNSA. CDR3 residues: CASSSGQGGQPQHF. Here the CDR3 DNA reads TGTGCCAGCAGCTCTGGACAGGGGGGTCAGCCCCAGCATTTT.

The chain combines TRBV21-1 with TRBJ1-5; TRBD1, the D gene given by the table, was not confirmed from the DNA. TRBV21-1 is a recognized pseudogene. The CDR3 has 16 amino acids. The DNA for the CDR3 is TGTGCCAGCAGCAAAGAATTTGTGCCAGAAAATCAGCCCCAGCATTTT. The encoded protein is CASSKEFVPENQPQHF.